Sequencing of this T cell receptor beta chain was carried out in a study of OX40 agonist ivuxolimab in advanced cancers. In the study overall: Ivuxolimab was a fully human IgG2 agonistic monoclonal antibody targeting the costimulatory receptor OX40 (CD134). Three dose-escalation patients achieved partial responses, one with hepatocellular carcinoma and two with cutaneous melanoma. Prior anti-PD-1, anti-PD-L1 or anti-CTLA-4 therapy was permitted, and 40% of dose-escalation patients had received checkpoint inhibitors. Of the 50 or so patients in dose escalation, about 20 had hepatocellular carcinoma, some 15 had melanoma, 9 had renal cell carcinoma and 9 had head and neck cancer. In the dose-escalation cohort, over 65% of patients were male, and the mean age was approximately 55 years, with a range of 23 to 79. The paper reports the monotherapy dose-escalation portion (N = 52 patients) of the phase I ivuxolimab trial. The purpose of peripheral TCRbeta sequencing was to test whether ivuxolimab changed TCR sequence diversity and led to clonal T-cell expansion. Intravenous ivuxolimab was administered to patients every 2 weeks at six dose levels: 0.01, 0.1, 0.3, 1.5, 3 and 10 mg/kg. Summary of the overall study and its limitations: Low levels of normalized T-cell clonal expansion were also seen in some nonresponding patients. Partial responders in the 0.1-3.0 mg/kg groups had among the lowest normalized peripheral clonal expansion, especially among CD8+ T cells. Which antigens the clonally expanded peripheral T cells were specific for was not determined. After ivuxolimab, more expanded clones were found on average in CD8+ T cells than in CD4+ T cells. Clonal expansion of both CD4+ and CD8+ blood T cells was observed from baseline to week 6 at doses 0.1 to 3.0 mg/kg.

For CDR1 and CDR2, the germline V gene lists SNHLY and FYNNEI. Including the terminal cysteine and phenylalanine, the CDR3 comprises 16 residues. The only DNA kept is the CDR3, 48 bases in frame from the first base. Trimming removed 7 bases from V and 8 bases from J, leaving 24 bases between the germline ends. On this clone: It lacks a known antigen. No much larger clone is present one base from it, and per-base qualities are unavailable.

Genomic DNA was isolated from the sorted cells so that the TCRbeta CDR3 region could be sequenced. TCRbeta CDR3 regions were sequenced using the immunoSEQ Assay. TCRdb carries this immuneACCESS record with in-frame sequences only. Its versions omit some clonotypes, under half of them owing to an unresolved V gene in the studies checked, with the rest unexplained. Present in this sample are approximately 94,000 clones, 84% of which were seen just once. The ten top clones hold around 1.1% of the sample. The trial excluded patients who had a history of autoimmune disease or who were on systemic immunosuppression. In every dose cohort, peripheral blood was drawn for TCR sequencing at baseline, cycle 4 day 1, and cycle 7 day 1. The samples were taken from a phase I, first-in-human, multicenter, open-label dose-escalation trial of ivuxolimab. Adults with locally advanced or metastatic head and neck squamous cell, hepatocellular, melanoma or renal cell carcinoma were enrolled in the trial. Before TCR sequencing, CD4+ and CD8+ T cells were separately sorted from peripheral blood.

The origin of this receptor is an adult with an advanced solid tumor such as melanoma, head and neck, liver or kidney cancer. This chain is built from TRBV2 and TRBJ2-1; the D region is possibly TRBD1 or TRBD2, each matching across 6 bases. The sequencing here drew on CD4+ or CD8+ T cells sorted from blood, taken in a trial of the OX40 agonist ivuxolimab. The bases read TGTGCCAGCACCGAAGAGAGGGGGGCGCGCGGCGATGAGCAGTTCTTC. The encoded protein is CASTEERGARGDEQFF.